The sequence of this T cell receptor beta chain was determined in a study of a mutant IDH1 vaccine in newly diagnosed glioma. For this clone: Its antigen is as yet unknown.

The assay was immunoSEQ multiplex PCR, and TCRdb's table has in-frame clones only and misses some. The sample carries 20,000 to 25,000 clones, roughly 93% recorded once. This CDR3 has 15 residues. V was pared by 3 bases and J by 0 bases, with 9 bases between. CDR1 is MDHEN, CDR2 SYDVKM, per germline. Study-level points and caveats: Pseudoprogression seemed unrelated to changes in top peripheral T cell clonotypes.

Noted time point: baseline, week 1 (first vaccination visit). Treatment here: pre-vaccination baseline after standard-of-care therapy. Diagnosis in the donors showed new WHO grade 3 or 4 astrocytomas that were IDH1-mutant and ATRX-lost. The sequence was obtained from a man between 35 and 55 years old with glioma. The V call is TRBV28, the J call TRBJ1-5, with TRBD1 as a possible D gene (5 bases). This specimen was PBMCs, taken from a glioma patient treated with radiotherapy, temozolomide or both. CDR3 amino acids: CASSLGGNSNQPQHF. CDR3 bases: TGTGCCAGCAGTTTGGGGGGGAATAGCAATCAGCCCCAGCATTTT.